Presented here are 9 T cell receptor beta chains from one specimen sequenced in a study of cytomegalovirus exposure and HLA in healthy donors. Generated by immunoSEQ multiplex PCR, the TCRdb table keeps only in-frame clones and is missing some. This repertoire shows a few hundred thousand clones, approximately 88% found once; its top ten account for approximately 0.88%. Input material: PBMCs. The receptors were gathered from a woman younger than 30 in good health and CMV-seronegative.

The chain carries TRBV4-1 and TRBJ1-2; D not resolved. The V gene's germline CDR1 is MGHRA and CDR2 YSYEKL. The CDR3 has 11 residues. V was trimmed by 5 bases and J by 7 bases, leaving 8 bases between them. The CDR3 region is CASSREGGYTF. The CDR3 region has the DNA TGCGCCAGCAGCAGGGAGGGTGGCTACACCTTC.

This clone was detected only a few times. This rearrangement joins TRBV27 to TRBJ1-5; D gene ambiguous. The CDR3 has 13 amino acids. Trimming cost V 4 bases and J 4 bases, with 8 bases left between them. Germline V gives CDR1 MNHEY, CDR2 SMNVEV (reference sequence). The CDR3 spells CASSSERNQPQHF. CDR3 DNA: TGTGCCAGCAGTTCCGAGAGGAATCAGCCCCAGCATTTT.

The rearrangement uses TRBV4-3 and TRBJ2-1; the D is unclear. Germline assignment: CDR1 LGHNA and CDR2 YSLEER. The CDR3 runs 17 residues. V was shortened by 0 bases and J by 0 bases, with 12 bases between the two germline ends. CDR3 in amino acids: CASSQDAYPSSYNEQFF. DNA for the CDR3: TGCGCCAGCAGCCAAGATGCCTACCCGAGCTCCTACAATGAGCAGTTCTTC.

This clone was picked up one time. V is TRBV6-5 and J is TRBJ2-1; D unclear. Germline assignment: CDR1 MNHEY and CDR2 SVGAGI. Trimming left V 5 bases short and J 3 bases short, with 8 bases between. The CDR3 contains 13 residues. The CDR3 nucleotides read TGTGCCAGCAGTCCGCAGAACTACAATGAGCAGTTCTTC. Translation gives CASSPQNYNEQFF.

The V and J genes are TRBV5-8 and TRBJ2-3; 7 nucleotides match TRBD2. V lost 2 bases, J lost 2 bases, and 8 bases stayed unmatched. This CDR3 is 16 amino acids long. Germline values: CDR1 SGHTS, CDR2 YDEGEE. CDR3 nucleotides: TGTGCCAGCAGCTTCTCAGCGGGATCCTCCACAGATACGCAGTATTTT. Its translation: CASSFSAGSSTDTQYF. The whole variable domain, remainder taken from reference TRBV5-8 and TRBJ2-3, is EAGVTQSPTHLIKTRGQQATLRCSPISGHTSVYWYQQALGLGLQFLLWYDEGEERNRGNFPPRFSGRQFPNYSSELNVNALELEDSALYLCASSFSAGSSTDTQYFGPGTRLTVL.

The chain has TRBV28 and TRBJ1-5; maybe TRBD1 (5 bases). V was shortened by 6 bases and J by 3 bases, with 15 bases between the two germline ends. Germline V gene lookup returns CDR1 MDHEN and CDR2 SYDVKM. The CDR3 covers 15 residues. This CDR3 reads CASSPMRQNNQPQHF. CDR3 DNA: TGTGCCAGCAGCCCCATGAGACAGAACAATCAGCCCCAGCATTTT.

The chain joins TRBV10-1 to TRBJ1-5; no clear D. V dropped 4 bases and J dropped 4 bases, with 8 bases sitting between them. This CDR3 has 13 amino acids. Germline-derived CDR1 and CDR2 are WNHNN and SYGVQD (reference sequence). The CDR3 DNA sequence: TGCGCCAGCAGTGTATCCGTTAATCAGCCCCAGCATTTT. Amino acids: CASSVSVNQPQHF.

CDR3 region: CATIQQGSYEQYF. DNA for the CDR3: TGTGCCACTATTCAACAGGGCTCCTACGAGCAGTACTTC. The chain is built from TRBV28 and TRBJ2-7; a weak D match, TRBD1 (6 bases). CDR1 MDHEN and CDR2 SYDVKM come from the germline V gene. This CDR3 spans 13 amino acids. The V end lost 10 bases, the J end lost 0 bases, and 13 bases lay between the germline ends.

The V and J genes are TRBV5-6 and TRBJ2-7; 14 positions agree with TRBD2. CDR1 and CDR2 from the germline V gene are SGHDT and YYEEEE. J gave up 5 bases and V 2 bases, and 15 bases lay outside the gene matches. The CDR3 consists of 19 residues. Here the CDR3 DNA reads TGTGCCAGCAGCTTTCGTAGGACCGGGACTAGCGGGAGATCCCACGAGCAGTACTTC. Its protein is CASSFRRTGTSGRSHEQYF. The full variable domain, in which reference TRBV5-6 and TRBJ2-7 provide the parts outside the CDR3, is DAGVTQSPTHLIKTRGQQVTLRCSPKSGHDTVSWYQQALGQGPQFIFQYYEEEERQRGNFPDRFSGHQFPNYSSELNVNALLLGDSALYLCASSFRRTGTSGRSHEQYFGPGTRLTVT.